A single sample gave rise to the 19 T cell receptor beta chains below, sequenced in a study of cytomegalovirus exposure and HLA in healthy donors. PCR was performed using 60 Vbeta and 13 Jbeta primers. Produced via immunoSEQ multiplex PCR; TCRdb's table is partial and in-frame only. Among 200,000 to 250,000 clones, 78% were seen once, and the ten largest hold less than 4.5%. The sequenced material came from PBMCs. These receptors were obtained from a male donor in good health and CMV-seronegative.

J is TRBJ1-1 and V is TRBV5-6; 7 nucleotides match TRBD1. Germline trimming cut 2 bases from V and 4 bases from J; bases unmatched to any gene: 5. Germline lookup yields CDR1 SGHDT and CDR2 YYEEEE. This CDR3 has 14 amino acids. CDR3 amino acids: CASSFDRVGTEAFF. The CDR3 DNA reads TGTGCCAGCAGCTTCGACAGGGTGGGCACTGAAGCTTTCTTT.

This clone has just one count. The chain couples TRBV11-2 to TRBJ1-1; D is ambiguous. This CDR3 has 13 amino acids. CDR1 SGHAT and CDR2 FQNNGV come from the germline V gene. The V gene lost 3 bases and the J gene lost 1 base, with 6 bases spanning the gap. The CDR3 DNA sequence: TGTGCCAGCAGCTTTGGAGCGAACACTGAAGCTTTCTTT. Its translation is CASSFGANTEAFF.

This clone was counted a single time. The V gene is TRBV7-3, the J gene TRBJ2-3; D is undetermined. V dropped 0 bases and J dropped 1 base, with 8 bases sitting between them. Germline CDR1 SGHTA, CDR2 FQGTGA. The length of the CDR3 is 15 residues. This CDR3 is CASSLTHYRTDTQYF. CDR3 in DNA: TGTGCCAGCAGCTTAACGCACTACCGCACAGATACGCAGTATTTT. Supplemented by reference TRBV7-3 and TRBJ2-3, the full variable domain reads GAGVSQTPSNKVTEKGKYVELRCDPISGHTALYWYRQSLGQGPEFLIYFQGTGAADDSGLPNDRFFAVRPEGSVSTLKIQRTERGDSAVYLCASSLTHYRTDTQYFGPGTRLTVL.

The chain links TRBV7-6 to TRBJ2-2, with 7 bases fitting TRBD2. CDR3 size: 15 residues. The V segment lost 8 bases and the J segment 7 bases; nucleotides outside the gene matches: 13. Germline assignment: CDR1 SGHVS and CDR2 FNYEAQ. Here the CDR3 reads CASQLRGGPVGELFF. DNA for the CDR3: TGTGCCAGCCAGTTGAGGGGAGGGCCCGTCGGGGAGCTGTTTTTT. Full variable domain (rest looked up from reference TRBV7-6 and TRBJ2-2): GAGVSQSPRYKVTKRGQDVALRCDPISGHVSLYWYRQALGQGPEFLTYFNYEAQQDKSGLPNDRFSAERPEGSISTLTIQRTEQRDSAMYRCASQLRGGPVGELFFGEGSRLTVL.

To note about this clone: The junction does not match germline at one end; this may be a read error. The chain links TRBV7-9 to TRBJ1-1, with TRBD1 as a possible D gene (6 bases). Germline V gene data show CDR1 as SEHNR and CDR2 as FQNEAQ (reference sequence). This CDR3 is built from 14 residues. As DNA, the CDR3 is TGTTCCAGCAGCTTAACAGGGAGGAACACTGAAGCTTTCTTT. It specifies CSSSLTGRNTEAFF.

The chain is built from TRBV2 and TRBJ2-7, with 8 nucleotides matching TRBD1. The CDR3 loop spans 12 amino acids. Germline values: CDR1 SNHLY, CDR2 FYNNEI. The V gene end was trimmed by 9 bases and the J gene end by 3 bases; junction bases not matched to a gene: 4. The CDR3 sequence is CARGTGNYEQYF. The CDR3 nucleotides read TGTGCCAGGGGGACAGGCAACTACGAGCAGTACTTC.

V is TRBV7-9 and J is TRBJ2-7; TRBD1 is a possible D gene (6 bases). Germline CDR1 reads SEHNR; CDR2 reads FQNEAQ (reference sequence). V was pared by 3 bases and J by 2 bases, with 8 bases between. The CDR3 loop spans 13 amino acids. The CDR3 loop reads CASSFGQTYEQYF. Written as DNA, the CDR3 is TGTGCCAGCAGCTTTGGACAGACCTACGAGCAGTACTTC.

In its sample, this clone was seen a few times. The chain combines TRBV6-1 with TRBJ1-2; D remains unclear. The germline V gene has CDR1 MNHNS and CDR2 SASEGT. V lost 6 bases and J 4 bases, leaving 12 bases between the germline ends. This CDR3 has 13 residues. Written as DNA, the CDR3 is TGTGCCAGCAGGGAGGGTAATGGCTATGGCTACACCTTC. Translated: CASREGNGYGYTF.

The rearrangement links TRBV19 to TRBJ1-1, with no clear D. The V gene's germline CDR1 is LNHDA and CDR2 SQIVND (reference sequence). V was cut by 1 base and J by 8 bases, with 14 bases left in between. This CDR3 has 14 residues. The CDR3 DNA reads as TGTGCCAGTAGTATAGTTGGACGGGGAGGGGAAGCTTTCTTT. It encodes CASSIVGRGGEAFF.

V usage is TRBV18 and J usage is TRBJ2-3, with TRBD2 matching 13 bases. CDR3 length equals 16 residues. Germline V gene sequence: CDR1 KGHSH, CDR2 LQKENI. Trimming cost V 6 bases and J 3 bases; bases outside gene matches: 6. The CDR3 nucleotides are TGTGCCAGCTCGCCAAGACTAGCGGGAGGAACAGATACGCAGTATTTT. Its translation is CASSPRLAGGTDTQYF.

V and J are TRBV19 and TRBJ2-1; D might be TRBD2 (6 bases). The CDR3 runs 14 residues. Looked up from germline, CDR1 is LNHDA and CDR2 is SQIVND (reference sequence). Between the trimmed V and J ends, which lost 4 bases and 4 bases, there was a span of 11 bases. The CDR3 protein is CASSTSENYNEQFF. The CDR3 DNA reads as TGTGCCAGTAGTACTAGCGAGAATTACAATGAGCAGTTCTTC.

This clone turned up a few times. V is TRBV7-2 and J is TRBJ2-7, with 10 nucleotides matching TRBD1. Germline trimming cut 0 bases from V and 3 bases from J; bases unmatched to any gene: 2. The CDR3 sequence is 15 residues long. CDR1 and CDR2 from the germline V gene are SGHTA and FQGNSA. CDR3 loop: CASSLAGTGVYEQYF. The CDR3 DNA sequence: TGTGCCAGCAGCTTAGCCGGGACAGGGGTCTACGAGCAGTACTTC.

This clone has a single count. Written as DNA, the CDR3 is TGCGCCAGCCGCGGTCGGACTAATGAAAAACTGTTTTTT. The encoded protein is CASRGRTNEKLFF. The gene calls are TRBV23-1 and TRBJ1-4; D is unresolved. TRBV23-1 is annotated as an ORF whose role is uncertain. The V end lost 8 bases, the J end lost 2 bases, and 9 bases lay between the germline ends. CDR3 size: 13 residues.

The rearrangement uses TRBV18 and TRBJ2-3, with TRBD2 identical over 10 bases. The CDR3 extends over 15 amino acids. Losses at the gene ends were 8 bases for V and 6 bases for J; bases not matched to a gene: 11. Per the germline V gene, CDR1 is KGHSH and CDR2 is LQKENI. CDR3 DNA: TGTGCCAGCGCGGAACGTCTAGCGGGAGCGGATACGCAGTATTTT. This encodes CASAERLAGADTQYF. The full variable domain, rest sourced from reference TRBV18 and TRBJ2-3, is NAGVMQNPRHLVRRRGQEARLRCSPMKGHSHVYWYRQLPEEGLKFMVYLQKENIIDESGMPKERFSAEFPKEGPSILRIQQVVRGDSAAYFCASAERLAGADTQYFGPGTRLTVL.

The chain is built from TRBV19 and TRBJ2-3; a weak D match, TRBD2 (5 bases). The V gene lost 6 bases and the J gene lost 2 bases, with 12 bases spanning the gap. CDR3 length: 14 residues. CDR1 is LNHDA, CDR2 SQIVND, per germline (reference sequence). CDR3 nucleotide sequence: TGTGCCAGTAGAAGTGGGCGGGTCACAGATACGCAGTATTTT. Amino acids: CASRSGRVTDTQYF.

The chain employs TRBV10-3 and TRBJ2-5; maybe TRBD1 (6 bases). The CDR3 contains 15 residues. The V and J ends lost 3 bases and 1 base respectively, with 12 bases between them. CDR1 and CDR2 (germline): ENHRY, SYGVKD. As DNA, the CDR3 is TGTGCCATCAGTGATCCTCAGGGGTCCCAAGAGACCCAGTACTTC. It encodes CAISDPQGSQETQYF.

Only a few counts were recorded for this clone. The rearrangement uses TRBV9 and TRBJ2-1; 12 bases line up with TRBD2. CDR1 and CDR2 from the germline V gene are SGDLS and YYNGEE. The CDR3 runs 16 residues. V lost 4 bases to trimming and J lost 2 bases; unmatched junction nucleotides: 4. The CDR3 loop is CASSPGLAGPYNEQFF. CDR3 nucleotide sequence: TGTGCCAGCAGCCCGGGACTAGCGGGCCCCTACAATGAGCAGTTCTTC.

The genes are TRBV30 and TRBJ1-5; a weak D match, TRBD1 (5 bases). Germline values: CDR1 GTSNPN, CDR2 SVGIG (reference sequence). CDR3 length: 14 residues. V was clipped by 1 base and J by 3 bases, with 10 bases between them. CDR3 in DNA: TGTGCCTGGAGTGCGGGGGTGGACAATCAGCCCCAGCATTTT. It is translated as CAWSAGVDNQPQHF.

This clone turned up a few times. V and J are TRBV7-8 and TRBJ2-5; tentatively, D is TRBD1 (6 bases). The DNA matches TRBJ2-7 better at its end, which makes the J call doubtful. CDR1 is SGHVS and CDR2 is FQNEAQ in the germline V gene. The CDR3 runs 15 residues. The CDR3 coding sequence is TGTGCCAGCAGCGCCCGGACAGCTCTCTCCTACGAGCAGTACTTC. Protein sequence: CASSARTALSYEQYF.